This is a list of T cell receptor beta chains from one sample in a study of blood T cells in healthy people across ages. TCRdb called the 5' RACE reads again in MiXCR, with one record for every CDR3 protein. The sample has over 700,000 distinct CDR3 sequences; about 25% are singletons. These sequences were also reported in another study, on T cells of mothers and their children.

Specimen: blood. The receptors originated from a boy aged 5 to 17 in good health. The CDR3 runs from the conserved cysteine through the conserved F or W. Each record gives: CDR3 length, D gene, clone size, J gene, V gene, CDR3 DNA, CDR3 protein. D genes are given only for firm matches. Clone size is stated in some rows and not others, as once, few, many or a class when expanded.

len: 12
d_gene: -
abundance: -
j_gene: TRBJ1-5
v_gene: TRBV2
CDR3nt: TGTGCCAGTCGTGAAGGGCATCAGCCCCAGCATTTT
CDR3aa: CASREGHQPQHF

len: 15
d_gene: -
abundance: -
j_gene: TRBJ2-7
v_gene: TRBV5-1
CDR3nt: TGCGCCAGCAGCTTACAGCCTTCACAGGGCTACGAGCAGTACTTC
CDR3aa: CASSLQPSQGYEQYF

len: 14
d_gene: TRBD2
abundance: few
j_gene: TRBJ2-1
v_gene: TRBV10-3
CDR3nt: TGTGCCATCAGTGAGACTAGCGGGAGGGCCCTGCAGTTCTTC
CDR3aa: CAISETSGRALQFF

len: 15
d_gene: TRBD2
abundance: many
j_gene: TRBJ2-7
v_gene: TRBV28
CDR3nt: TGTGCCAGCAGCAAGGGGTCCGCGGGGGTCTACGAGCAGTACTTC
CDR3aa: CASSKGSAGVYEQYF

len: 16
d_gene: TRBD2
abundance: -
j_gene: TRBJ2-1
v_gene: TRBV6-2/TRBV6-3
CDR3nt: TGTGCCAGCAGACCTCCCGGGACTAGCGGGAGCAATGAGCAGTTCTTC
CDR3aa: CASRPPGTSGSNEQFF

len: 15
d_gene: -
abundance: -
j_gene: TRBJ2-5
v_gene: TRBV6-2/TRBV6-3
CDR3nt: TGTGCCAGCAGTCAACTCCGGGGAGTGGGAGAGACCCAGTACTTC
CDR3aa: CASSQLRGVGETQYF

len: 17
d_gene: TRBD2
abundance: -
j_gene: TRBJ2-5
v_gene: TRBV12-3/TRBV12-4
CDR3nt: TGTGCCAGCAGTTCCCTCTCAGCTAGCGGGAACTACAATGAGCAGCTCTTC
CDR3aa: CASSSLSASGNYNEQLF

len: 12
d_gene: TRBD1
abundance: -
j_gene: TRBJ2-7
v_gene: TRBV24-1
CDR3nt: TGTGCCACCTCGACAGGGTCCTACGAGCAGTACTTC
CDR3aa: CATSTGSYEQYF

len: 16
d_gene: -
abundance: -
j_gene: TRBJ1-1
v_gene: TRBV11-3
CDR3nt: TGTGCCAGCAGCCCGCACCGGGACCCCTTGAACACTGAAGCTTTCTTT
CDR3aa: CASSPHRDPLNTEAFF

len: 16
d_gene: -
abundance: -
j_gene: TRBJ2-7
v_gene: TRBV2
CDR3nt: TGTGCCAGCAGTGCCCGGATCGGGACAAGTTTCGACGAGCAGTACTTC
CDR3aa: CASSARIGTSFDEQYF

len: 14
d_gene: -
abundance: -
j_gene: TRBJ1-2
v_gene: TRBV7-9
CDR3nt: TGTGCCAGCAGCTCGCTCAAGGGACGGGTTGGCTACACCTTC
CDR3aa: CASSSLKGRVGYTF

len: 14
d_gene: -
abundance: -
j_gene: TRBJ2-1
v_gene: TRBV5-1
CDR3nt: TGCGCCAGCAGCTTCGGGGACACGAACAATGAGCGGTTCTTC
CDR3aa: CASSFGDTNNERFF

len: 12
d_gene: -
abundance: -
j_gene: TRBJ2-4
v_gene: TRBV21-1
CDR3nt: TGTGCCAGCGACCAGGGACCCACCATTCAGTACTTC
CDR3aa: CASDQGPTIQYF

len: 12
d_gene: -
abundance: few
j_gene: TRBJ2-7
v_gene: TRBV7-2
CDR3nt: TGTGCCAGCAGCCTGGGGTTAGGAGAGCAGTACTTC
CDR3aa: CASSLGLGEQYF

len: 15
d_gene: TRBD2
abundance: -
j_gene: TRBJ2-7
v_gene: TRBV11-2
CDR3nt: TGTGCCAGCAGCTCTAGCGGGATGAGCTCCTACGAGCAGTACTTC
CDR3aa: CASSSSGMSSYEQYF

len: 13
d_gene: -
abundance: -
j_gene: TRBJ2-5
v_gene: TRBV20-1
CDR3nt: TGCAGTGCTACTGGCGGCTACCAAGAGACCCAGTACTTC
CDR3aa: CSATGGYQETQYF

len: 15
d_gene: -
abundance: few
j_gene: TRBJ2-6
v_gene: TRBV5-1
CDR3nt: TGCGCCAGCAGCTTGAAGGAAGCTGGGGCCAACGTCCTGACTTTC
CDR3aa: CASSLKEAGANVLTF

len: 14
d_gene: TRBD1
abundance: few
j_gene: TRBJ2-7
v_gene: TRBV4-2
CDR3nt: TGTGCCAGCAGCCAAGTCGGGACAGGCTACGAGCAGTACTTC
CDR3aa: CASSQVGTGYEQYF

len: 14
d_gene: -
abundance: -
j_gene: TRBJ2-6
v_gene: TRBV29-1
CDR3nt: TGCAGCGTTGGGAACCGATCTGGGGCCAACGTCCTGACTTTC
CDR3aa: CSVGNRSGANVLTF

len: 15
d_gene: -
abundance: -
j_gene: TRBJ2-1
v_gene: TRBV5-1
CDR3nt: TGCGCCAGCGGTTTGGCCACCCCTCGTTCTCCTGAGCAGTTCTTC
CDR3aa: CASGLATPRSPEQFF

len: 13
d_gene: -
abundance: many
j_gene: TRBJ2-7
v_gene: TRBV27
CDR3nt: TGTGCCAGCAGTCCCCGTAGCTCCTACGAGCAGTACTTC
CDR3aa: CASSPRSSYEQYF

len: 16
d_gene: TRBD1
abundance: few
j_gene: TRBJ2-5
v_gene: TRBV15
CDR3nt: TGTGCCACCAGCAGAGATCGGACAGGAAAGCAAGAGACCCAGTACTTC
CDR3aa: CATSRDRTGKQETQYF

len: 20
d_gene: TRBD2
abundance: -
j_gene: TRBJ2-3
v_gene: TRBV12-3/TRBV12-4
CDR3nt: TGTGCCAGCAGTTTCCGTTTTGTCCAGACCGCGGGGGGCACCACAGATACGCAGTATTTT
CDR3aa: CASSFRFVQTAGGTTDTQYF

len: 16
d_gene: -
abundance: few
j_gene: TRBJ2-5
v_gene: TRBV7-9
CDR3nt: TGTGCCAGCAGCTCGACGACACAGGGAAGTTTCGAGACCCAGTACTTC
CDR3aa: CASSSTTQGSFETQYF

len: 15
d_gene: TRBD1
abundance: -
j_gene: TRBJ2-7
v_gene: TRBV7-8
CDR3nt: TGTGCCAGCAGCTCCGCCGACAGGGGACCCTACGAGCAGTACTTC
CDR3aa: CASSSADRGPYEQYF

len: 13
d_gene: -
abundance: -
j_gene: TRBJ1-2
v_gene: TRBV3-1
CDR3nt: TGTGCCAGCAGCCCCCTCGAAGGGGATGGCTACACCTTC
CDR3aa: CASSPLEGDGYTF

len: 15
d_gene: -
abundance: -
j_gene: TRBJ1-1
v_gene: TRBV6-1
CDR3nt: TGCGCCAGCAGTGCACCACAGGAGCTGAACACTGAAGCTTTCTTT
CDR3aa: CASSAPQELNTEAFF

len: 14
d_gene: TRBD2
abundance: -
j_gene: TRBJ2-1
v_gene: TRBV2
CDR3nt: TGTGCCAGCAGTGATTCCAGCGGGAGACGGGAGCAGTTCTTC
CDR3aa: CASSDSSGRREQFF

len: 13
d_gene: -
abundance: few
j_gene: TRBJ1-1
v_gene: TRBV7-2
CDR3nt: TGTGCCAGCAGCTGGCAAACAGGGTCTGAAGCTTTCTTT
CDR3aa: CASSWQTGSEAFF

len: 13
d_gene: -
abundance: -
j_gene: TRBJ2-5
v_gene: TRBV20-1
CDR3nt: TGCAGTGCTAGGGGGCGGGCACAAGAGACCCAGTACTTC
CDR3aa: CSARGRAQETQYF